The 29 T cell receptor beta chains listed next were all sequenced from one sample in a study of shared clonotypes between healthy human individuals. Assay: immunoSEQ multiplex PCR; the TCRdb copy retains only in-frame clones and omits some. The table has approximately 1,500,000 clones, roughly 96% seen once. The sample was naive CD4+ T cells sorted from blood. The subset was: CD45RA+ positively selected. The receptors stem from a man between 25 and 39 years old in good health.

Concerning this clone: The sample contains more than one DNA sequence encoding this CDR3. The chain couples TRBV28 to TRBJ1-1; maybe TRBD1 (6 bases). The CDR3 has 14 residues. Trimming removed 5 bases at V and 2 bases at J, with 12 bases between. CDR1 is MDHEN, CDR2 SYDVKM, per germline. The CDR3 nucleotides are TGTGCCAGCAGTCTGACAGGTCCTAACACTGAAGCTTTCTTT. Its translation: CASSLTGPNTEAFF.

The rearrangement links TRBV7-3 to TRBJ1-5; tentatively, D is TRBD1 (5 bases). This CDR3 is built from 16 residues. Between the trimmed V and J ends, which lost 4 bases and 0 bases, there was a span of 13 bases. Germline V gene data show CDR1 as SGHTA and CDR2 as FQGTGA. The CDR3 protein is CASSSPGLYSNQPQHF. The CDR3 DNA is TGTGCCAGCAGCTCGCCGGGACTTTATAGCAATCAGCCCCAGCATTTT. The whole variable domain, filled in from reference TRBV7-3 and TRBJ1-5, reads GAGVSQTPSNKVTEKGKYVELRCDPISGHTALYWYRQSLGQGPEFLIYFQGTGAADDSGLPNDRFFAVRPEGSVSTLKIQRTERGDSAVYLCASSSPGLYSNQPQHFGDGTRLSIL.

CDR3 nucleotide sequence: TGCGCCAGCAGCCTTCTCCCAGGGGAGCAGGGTAGTCAGCCCCAGCATTTT. Its translation is CASSLLPGEQGSQPQHF. The V gene is TRBV4-1, the J gene TRBJ1-5; possible D gene TRBD1, 6 bases. The CDR3 length is 17 residues. Trimming stripped 4 bases from V and 6 bases from J, with 22 bases between. Germline assignment: CDR1 MGHRA and CDR2 YSYEKL.

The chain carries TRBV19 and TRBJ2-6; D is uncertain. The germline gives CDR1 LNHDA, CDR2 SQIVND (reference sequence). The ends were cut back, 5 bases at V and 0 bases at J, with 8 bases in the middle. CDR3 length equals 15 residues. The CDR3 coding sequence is TGTGCCAGTAGTCAAAGGGCCTCTGGGGCCAACGTCCTGACTTTC. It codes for CASSQRASGANVLTF.

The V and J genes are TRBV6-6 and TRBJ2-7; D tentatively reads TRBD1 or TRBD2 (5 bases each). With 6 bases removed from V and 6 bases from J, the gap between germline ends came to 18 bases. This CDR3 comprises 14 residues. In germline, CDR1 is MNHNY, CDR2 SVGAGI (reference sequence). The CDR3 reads CASRRSGGGIEQYF. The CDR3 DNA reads TGTGCCAGCAGACGCTCCGGTGGGGGTATCGAGCAGTACTTC.

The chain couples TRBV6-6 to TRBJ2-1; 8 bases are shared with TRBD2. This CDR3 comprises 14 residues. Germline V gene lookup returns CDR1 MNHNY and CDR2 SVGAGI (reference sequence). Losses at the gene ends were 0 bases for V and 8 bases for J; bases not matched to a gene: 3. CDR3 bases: TGTGCCAGCAGTTACTCGTGGACTAGCTATGAGCAGTTCTTC. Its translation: CASSYSWTSYEQFF.

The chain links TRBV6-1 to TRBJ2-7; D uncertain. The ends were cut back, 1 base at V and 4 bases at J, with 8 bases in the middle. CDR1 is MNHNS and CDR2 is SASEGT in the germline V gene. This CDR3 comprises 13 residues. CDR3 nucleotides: TGTGCCAGCAGTGAAGGGAAAAAATACGAGCAGTACTTC. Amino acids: CASSEGKKYEQYF.

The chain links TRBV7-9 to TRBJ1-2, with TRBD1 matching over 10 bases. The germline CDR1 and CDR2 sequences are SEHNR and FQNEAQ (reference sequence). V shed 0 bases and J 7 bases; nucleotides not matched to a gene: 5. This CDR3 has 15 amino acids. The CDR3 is CASSLAGQGSLGYTF. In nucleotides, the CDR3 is TGTGCCAGCAGCTTAGCGGGACAGGGGTCGCTTGGCTACACCTTC.

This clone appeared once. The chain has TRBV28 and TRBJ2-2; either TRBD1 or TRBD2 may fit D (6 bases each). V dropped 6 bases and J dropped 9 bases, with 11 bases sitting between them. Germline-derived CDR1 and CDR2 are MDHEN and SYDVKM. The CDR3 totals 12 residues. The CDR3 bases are TGTGCCAGCAGCACCGGGGGCCGGGAGCTGTTTTTT. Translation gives CASSTGGRELFF.

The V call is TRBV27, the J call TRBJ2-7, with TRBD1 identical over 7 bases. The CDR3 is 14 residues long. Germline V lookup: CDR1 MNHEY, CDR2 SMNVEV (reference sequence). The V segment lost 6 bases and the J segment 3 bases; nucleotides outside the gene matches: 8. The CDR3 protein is CASSRLDRVYEQYF. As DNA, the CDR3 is TGTGCCAGCAGCCGCCTAGACAGGGTCTACGAGCAGTACTTC.

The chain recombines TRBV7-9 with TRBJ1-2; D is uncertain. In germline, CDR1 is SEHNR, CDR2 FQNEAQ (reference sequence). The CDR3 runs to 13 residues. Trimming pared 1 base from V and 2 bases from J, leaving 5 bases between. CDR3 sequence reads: CASSLGYNYGYTF. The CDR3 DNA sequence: TGTGCCAGCAGCTTAGGCTACAACTATGGCTACACCTTC. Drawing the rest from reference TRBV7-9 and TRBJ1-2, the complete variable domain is DTGVSQNPRHKITKRGQNVTFRCDPISEHNRLYWYRQTLGQGPEFLTYFQNEAQLEKSRLLSDRFSAERPKGSFSTLEIQRTEQGDSAMYLCASSLGYNYGYTFGSGTRLTVV.

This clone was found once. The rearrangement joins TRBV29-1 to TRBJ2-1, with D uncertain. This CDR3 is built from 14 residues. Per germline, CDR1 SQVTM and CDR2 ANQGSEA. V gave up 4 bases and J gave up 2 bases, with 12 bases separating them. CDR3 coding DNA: TGCAGCGTTGTTGCCTCACCCACCTACAATGAGCAGTTCTTC. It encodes CSVVASPTYNEQFF.

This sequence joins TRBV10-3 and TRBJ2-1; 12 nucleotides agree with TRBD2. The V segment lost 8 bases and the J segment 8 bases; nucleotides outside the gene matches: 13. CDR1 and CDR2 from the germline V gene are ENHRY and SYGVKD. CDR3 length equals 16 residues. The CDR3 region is CAIWTSGKGGKHEQFF. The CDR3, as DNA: TGTGCCATCTGGACTAGCGGGAAGGGGGGTAAGCATGAGCAGTTCTTC.

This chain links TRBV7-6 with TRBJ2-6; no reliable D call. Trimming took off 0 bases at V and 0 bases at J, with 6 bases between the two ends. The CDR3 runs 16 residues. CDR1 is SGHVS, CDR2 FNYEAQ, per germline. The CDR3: CASSLAVPSGANVLTF. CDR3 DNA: TGTGCCAGCAGCTTAGCGGTCCCCTCTGGGGCCAACGTCCTGACTTTC.

CDR3: CASSFLTGGTSGRSSSYEQYF. The DNA of the CDR3 is TGTGCCAGCAGTTTTCTTACGGGGGGCACTAGCGGGAGATCGAGCTCCTACGAGCAGTACTTC. The chain combines TRBV28 with TRBJ2-7, with 11 bases that match TRBD2. From germline, CDR1 is MDHEN and CDR2 SYDVKM. The V and J ends lost 3 bases and 0 bases, in that order; junction bases with no gene match: 19. This CDR3 region has 21 residues.

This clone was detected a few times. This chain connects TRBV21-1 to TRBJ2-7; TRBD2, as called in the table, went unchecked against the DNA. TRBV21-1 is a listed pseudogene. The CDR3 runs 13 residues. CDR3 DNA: TGTGCCAGCAGCAGAAGACTACCCTACGAGCAGTACTTC. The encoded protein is CASSRRLPYEQYF.

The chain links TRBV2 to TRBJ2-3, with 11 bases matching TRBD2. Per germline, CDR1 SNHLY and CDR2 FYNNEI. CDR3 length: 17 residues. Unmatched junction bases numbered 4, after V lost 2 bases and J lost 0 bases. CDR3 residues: CASSESGLAASTDTQYF. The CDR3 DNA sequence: TGTGCCAGCAGTGAATCGGGACTAGCGGCTAGCACAGATACGCAGTATTTT.

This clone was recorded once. Here the CDR3 reads CAITAGGSGTDTQYF. The DNA for the CDR3 is TGTGCCATCACAGCGGGAGGCTCCGGCACAGATACGCAGTATTTT. The V gene is TRBV10-3, the J gene TRBJ2-3; 9 bases are a match to TRBD2. This CDR3 contains 15 residues. Germline V gene lookup returns CDR1 ENHRY and CDR2 SYGVKD. Trimming at V came to 7 bases and at J to 1 base, leaving 6 bases not matched to a gene.

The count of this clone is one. The CDR3 region has the DNA TGTGCCACCTCATCCCAATTCACCACCCCGACGCAGTATTTT. Its protein is CATSSQFTTPTQYF. The chain employs TRBV27 and TRBJ2-3; D uncertain. The CDR3 covers 14 residues. V lost 10 bases and J 9 bases, leaving 23 bases between the germline ends. Germline V gene sequence: CDR1 MNHEY, CDR2 SMNVEV (reference sequence).

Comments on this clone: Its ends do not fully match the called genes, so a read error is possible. This CDR3 reads CASSDSGTYTEAFF. For the CDR3, the DNA is TGTGCCAGCAGTGACTCCGGGACATACACTGAAGCTTTCTTT. The chain is built from TRBV6-6 and TRBJ1-1, with D possibly matching TRBD1 (6 bases). The germline V gene has CDR1 MNHNY and CDR2 SVGAGI (reference sequence). The CDR3 consists of 14 residues.

CDR3: CASCEGPVGELFF. CDR3 DNA: TGTGCCAGCTGTGAAGGTCCGGTCGGGGAGCTGTTTTTT. The rearrangement joins TRBV7-6 to TRBJ2-2; the D is unclear. From germline, CDR1 is SGHVS and CDR2 FNYEAQ. Trimming cost V 8 bases and J 7 bases, with 14 bases left between them. This CDR3 is 13 amino acids long. Filled out from reference TRBV7-6 and TRBJ2-2, the complete variable domain reads GAGVSQSPRYKVTKRGQDVALRCDPISGHVSLYWYRQALGQGPEFLTYFNYEAQQDKSGLPNDRFSAERPEGSISTLTIQRTEQRDSAMYRCASCEGPVGELFFGEGSRLTVL.

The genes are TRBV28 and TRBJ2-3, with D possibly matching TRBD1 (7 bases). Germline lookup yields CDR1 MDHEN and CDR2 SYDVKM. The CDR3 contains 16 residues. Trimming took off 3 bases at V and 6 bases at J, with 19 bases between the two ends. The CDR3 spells CASSFPQGRNIDTQYF. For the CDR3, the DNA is TGTGCCAGCAGTTTCCCACAGGGGAGGAACATTGATACGCAGTATTTT.

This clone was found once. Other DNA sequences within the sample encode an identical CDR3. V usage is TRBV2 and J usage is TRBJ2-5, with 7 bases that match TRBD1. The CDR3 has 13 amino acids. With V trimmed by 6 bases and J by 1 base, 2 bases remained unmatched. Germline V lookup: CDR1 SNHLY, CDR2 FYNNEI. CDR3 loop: CASSGDSQETQYF. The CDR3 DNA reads TGTGCCAGCAGCGGGGACAGCCAAGAGACCCAGTACTTC.

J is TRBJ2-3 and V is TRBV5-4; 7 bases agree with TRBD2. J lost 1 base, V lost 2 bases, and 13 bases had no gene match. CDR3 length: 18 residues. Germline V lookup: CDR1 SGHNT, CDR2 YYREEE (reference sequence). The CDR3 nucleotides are TGTGCCAGCAGCTTCGGGGGGAGGCAGGGCGTGGGCACAGATACGCAGTATTTT. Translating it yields CASSFGGRQGVGTDTQYF.

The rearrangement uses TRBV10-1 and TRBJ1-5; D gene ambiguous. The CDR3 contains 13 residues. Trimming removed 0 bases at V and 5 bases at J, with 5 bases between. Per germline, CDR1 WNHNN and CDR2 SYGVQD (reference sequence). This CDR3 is CASSESGYQPQHF. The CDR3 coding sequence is TGCGCCAGCAGTGAGTCGGGGTATCAGCCCCAGCATTTT.

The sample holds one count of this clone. The CDR3, as DNA: TGTGCCAGCAGTGAAATCCTCAACAATGAGCAGTTCTTC. It translates to CASSEILNNEQFF. The chain joins TRBV6-1 to TRBJ2-1; D ambiguous. CDR1 and CDR2 from the germline V gene are MNHNS and SASEGT. V was trimmed by 2 bases and J by 5 bases, leaving 7 bases between them. The CDR3 runs to 13 residues.

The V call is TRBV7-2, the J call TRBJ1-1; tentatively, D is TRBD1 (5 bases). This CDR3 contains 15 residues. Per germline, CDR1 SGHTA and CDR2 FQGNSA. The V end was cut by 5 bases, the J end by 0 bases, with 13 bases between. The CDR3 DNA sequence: TGTGCCAGCAGCCAAAGGACAAGGGTGAACACTGAAGCTTTCTTT. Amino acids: CASSQRTRVNTEAFF.

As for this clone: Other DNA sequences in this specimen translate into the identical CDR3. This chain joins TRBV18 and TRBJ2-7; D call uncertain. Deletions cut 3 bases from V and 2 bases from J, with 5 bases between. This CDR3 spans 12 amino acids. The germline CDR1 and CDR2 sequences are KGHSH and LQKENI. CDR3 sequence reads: CASSPEAYEQYF. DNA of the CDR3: TGTGCCAGCTCACCCGAAGCCTACGAGCAGTACTTC.

CDR3 residues: CASSFSASGSADTQYF. In DNA form, the CDR3 reads TGTGCCAGCAGTTTCTCGGCTAGCGGGAGTGCAGATACGCAGTATTTT. The chain links TRBV7-3 to TRBJ2-3; 10 bases line up with TRBD2. The germline gives CDR1 SGHTA, CDR2 FQGTGA. The CDR3 extends over 16 amino acids. Germline trimming cut 6 bases from V and 4 bases from J; bases unmatched to any gene: 10.